The 19 T cell receptor beta chains below were found in one sample sequenced in a study of CD8 T cells in ankylosing spondylitis. These receptors' targets are unknown. MiXCR was run by TCRdb on the 5' RACE reads, yielding one entry per CDR3 protein. The sample lists more than 600,000 distinct CDR3 sequences, around 20% seen once, with 19% in the top ten. Overall study findings and caveats: One TCR beta motif, made up of eight or nine highly homologous variants, appeared characteristic of ankylosing spondylitis blood.

Sequencing was carried out using blood, either unsorted or a sorted T cell fraction (not recorded which). The origin of the receptors is a male donor with ankylosing spondylitis.

There are a few counts of this clonotype. The chain carries TRBV3-1 and TRBJ2-1; D ambiguous. Trimming took off 0 bases at V and 9 bases at J, with 15 bases between the two ends. Per the germline V gene, CDR1 is LGHDT and CDR2 is YNNKEL (reference sequence). The CDR3 sequence is 15 residues long. The CDR3 protein is CASSQDSWALGEQFF. The CDR3 nucleotides read TGTGCCAGCAGCCAAGATAGTTGGGCACTTGGTGAGCAGTTCTTC.

In this sample, this clonotype turned up many times. The CDR3 bases are TGCAGTGCTAGTACTGCGAACACTGAAGCTTTCTTT. Translation gives CSASTANTEAFF. V gene TRBV20-1 combines with J gene TRBJ1-1, with no clear D. The germline gives CDR1 DFQATT, CDR2 SNEGSKA (reference sequence). Trimming pared 3 bases from V and 1 base from J, leaving 6 bases between. The CDR3 length is 12 residues.

The chain recombines TRBV12-3 or TRBV12-4 with TRBJ1-5; no clear D gene. V gave up 2 bases and J gave up 7 bases, with 9 bases separating them. This CDR3 comprises 13 residues. In DNA form, the CDR3 reads TGTGCCAGCAGTTTATCTCGTGGCCAGCCCCAGCATTTT. Residues: CASSLSRGQPQHF.

J is TRBJ2-7 and V is TRBV20-1, with a tentative D call TRBD1 (6 bases). Germline V gene sequence: CDR1 DFQATT, CDR2 SNEGSKA (reference sequence). The CDR3 runs to 14 residues. Trimming removed 6 bases from V and 4 bases from J, with 19 bases in between. The chain's CDR3 is CSASKAGAQYEQYF. CDR3 in DNA: TGCAGTGCCTCAAAGGCAGGGGCGCAATACGAGCAGTACTTC.

This clonotype appeared a few times. The chain uses TRBV24-1 and TRBJ2-1, with 11 bases that match TRBD2. The CDR3 extends over 14 amino acids. Germline assignment: CDR1 KGHDR and CDR2 SFDVKD. J was trimmed by 8 bases and V by 8 bases; bases with no gene match: 7. CDR3 sequence (DNA): TGTGCCACCAAGGCTAGCGGGAGGAGCGATGAGCAGTTCTTC. Amino acid sequence: CATKASGRSDEQFF.

This clonotype has only a few counts. The gene calls are TRBV4-1 and TRBJ1-1; D is ambiguous. The germline gives CDR1 MGHRA, CDR2 YSYEKL. This CDR3 has 15 amino acids. V dropped 0 bases and J dropped 0 bases, with 8 bases sitting between them. This CDR3 reads CASSQEDRMNTEAFF. For the CDR3, the DNA is TGCGCCAGCAGCCAAGAGGACCGGATGAACACTGAAGCTTTCTTT.

The gene calls are TRBV7-2 and TRBJ2-5; TRBD2 matches at 11 bases. The ends lost 5 bases at V and 3 bases at J; junction bases unmatched: 5. This CDR3 has 15 residues. Germline V lookup: CDR1 SGHTA, CDR2 FQGNSA. CDR3 sequence: CASSRLAGFKETQYF. Written as DNA, the CDR3 is TGTGCCAGCAGCCGACTAGCGGGGTTCAAAGAGACCCAGTACTTC.

The chain uses TRBV5-6 and TRBJ2-1; 7 bases match TRBD2. CDR1 is SGHDT, CDR2 YYEEEE, per germline. J lost 7 bases, V lost 1 base, and 8 bases had no gene match. CDR3 length equals 15 residues. The CDR3 here is CASSLRSGAGNEQFF. Here the CDR3 DNA reads TGTGCCAGCAGCTTGAGAAGCGGGGCGGGGAATGAGCAGTTCTTC.

This clonotype was observed a few times. The chain combines TRBV3-1 with TRBJ2-1, with TRBD2 matching over 7 bases. J was trimmed by 8 bases and V by 0 bases; bases with no gene match: 7. The CDR3 contains 15 residues. Germline CDR1 is LGHDT and CDR2 is YNNKEL (reference sequence). The CDR3 loop is CASSQDSGGVYEQFF. CDR3 DNA sequence: TGTGCCAGCAGCCAAGACTCGGGGGGAGTATATGAGCAGTTCTTC.

This clonotype showed up just a few times. The J gene is TRBJ2-2, the V gene TRBV3-1; 8 positions agree with TRBD2. This CDR3 has 19 amino acids. Germline V CDR1 and CDR2: LGHDT, YNNKEL (reference sequence). J gave up 0 bases and V 1 base, and 10 bases lay outside the gene matches. CDR3 sequence reads: CASSQGLEAGLANTGELFF. CDR3 DNA: TGTGCCAGCAGCCAAGGTTTAGAAGCGGGACTAGCGAACACCGGGGAGCTGTTTTTT.

The gene calls are TRBV11-2 and TRBJ2-7; 12 bases are shared with TRBD2. The junction had 9 bases not matched to a gene; V was cut back by 5 bases and J by 1 base. The CDR3 extends over 17 amino acids. Germline V CDR1 and CDR2: SGHAT, FQNNGV. The CDR3 sequence is CASSHPPGLAGSYEQYF. CDR3 nucleotides: TGTGCCAGCAGCCACCCCCCGGGACTAGCGGGTTCCTACGAGCAGTACTTC.

The rearrangement uses TRBV12-3 or TRBV12-4 and TRBJ2-3, with D possibly TRBD1 on 6 matching bases. V was shortened by 1 base and J by 4 bases, with 12 bases between the two germline ends. The CDR3 spans 15 residues. CDR3 in DNA: TGTGCCAGCAGTTTAGACAGGGTGGGCGCAGATACGCAGTATTTT. Protein sequence: CASSLDRVGADTQYF.

This chain joins TRBV12-3 or TRBV12-4 and TRBJ2-2; D possibly corresponds to TRBD2 (6 bases). The CDR3 has 15 residues. V lost 6 bases and J 0 bases, leaving 11 bases between the germline ends. DNA of the CDR3: TGTGCCAGCAGAACAGCGGGTACGAACACCGGGGAGCTGTTTTTT. Translating it yields CASRTAGTNTGELFF.

This clonotype was seen a few times. The rearrangement uses TRBV11-2 and TRBJ2-7; D remains unclear. The germline V gene encodes CDR1 SGHAT and CDR2 FQNNGV. CDR3 length: 14 amino acids. Trimming shortened V by 8 bases and J by 6 bases, and 20 bases separated the two germline ends. The CDR3 region has the DNA TGTGCCAGCGTACCCCAAGGCCGGGCTCGCGAGCAGTACTTC. This gives the protein CASVPQGRAREQYF.

V is TRBV27 and J is TRBJ2-2; 8 positions match TRBD1. The germline CDR1 and CDR2 sequences are MNHEY and SMNVEV (reference sequence). This CDR3 spans 14 amino acids. With V trimmed by 5 bases and J by 5 bases, 4 bases remained unmatched. The CDR3 DNA follows: TGTGCCAGCAGTCGGGGACAGGCGACCGGGGAGCTGTTTTTT. Translation: CASSRGQATGELFF.

This clonotype was recorded many times. V gene TRBV24-1 combines with J gene TRBJ2-2; 9 nucleotides match TRBD1. V gave up 4 bases and J gave up 4 bases; unmatched junction bases: 9. The CDR3 is 17 amino acids. CDR1 is KGHDR, CDR2 SFDVKD, per germline. CDR3 sequence: CATSDTTGQGSTGELFF. DNA of the CDR3: TGTGCCACCAGTGACACTACGGGACAGGGCTCCACCGGGGAGCTGTTTTTT.

This clonotype was picked up a small number of times. The chain carries TRBV5-1 and TRBJ2-5; D might be TRBD2 (5 bases). The germline CDR1 and CDR2 sequences are SGHRS and YFSETQ. Trimming took 0 bases from V and 5 from J, leaving 17 bases between them. The CDR3 has 16 amino acids. This CDR3 reads CASSLAEGPPGETQYF. The CDR3 DNA is TGCGCCAGCAGCTTGGCCGAAGGCCCACCGGGGGAGACCCAGTACTTC.

The chain recombines TRBV4-3 with TRBJ2-1; D is unresolved. The CDR3 is 14 amino acids. V was clipped by 1 base and J by 3 bases, with 7 bases between them. Germline V gene lookup returns CDR1 LGHNA and CDR2 YSLEER. CDR3 protein: CASSQATGYNEQFF. For the CDR3, the DNA is TGCGCCAGCAGCCAAGCGACCGGCTACAATGAGCAGTTCTTC.

There are a few counts of this clonotype. The chain employs TRBV11-2 and TRBJ2-6, with 9 bases fitting TRBD1. Trimming took 3 bases from V and 0 from J; bases not matched to a gene: 9. The CDR3 consists of 19 residues. The V gene's germline CDR1 is SGHAT and CDR2 FQNNGV. The CDR3 DNA reads TGTGCCAGCAGCTTGGGTCGAGGGACAGGGTACTCTGGGGCCAACGTCCTGACTTTC. Amino acids: CASSLGRGTGYSGANVLTF.